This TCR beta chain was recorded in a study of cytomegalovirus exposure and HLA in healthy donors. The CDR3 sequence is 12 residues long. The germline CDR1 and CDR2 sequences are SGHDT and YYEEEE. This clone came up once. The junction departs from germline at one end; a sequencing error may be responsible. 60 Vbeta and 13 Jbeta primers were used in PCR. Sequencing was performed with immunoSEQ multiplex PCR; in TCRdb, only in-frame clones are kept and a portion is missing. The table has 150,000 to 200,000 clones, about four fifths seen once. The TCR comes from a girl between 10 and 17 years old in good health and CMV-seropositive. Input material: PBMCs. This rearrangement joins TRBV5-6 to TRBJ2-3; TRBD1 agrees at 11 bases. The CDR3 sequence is CASSLTGTGGNF. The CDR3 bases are TGTGCCAGCAGCTTAACCGGGACAGGGGGGAATTTT.